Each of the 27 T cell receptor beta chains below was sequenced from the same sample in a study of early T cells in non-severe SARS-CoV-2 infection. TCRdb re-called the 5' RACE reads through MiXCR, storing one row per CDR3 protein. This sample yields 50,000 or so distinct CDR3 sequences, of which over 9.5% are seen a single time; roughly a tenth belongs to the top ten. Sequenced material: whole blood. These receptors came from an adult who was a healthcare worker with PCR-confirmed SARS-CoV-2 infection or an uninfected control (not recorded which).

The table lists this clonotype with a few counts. The CDR3 reads CSVEGLADSDTQYF. The CDR3 DNA reads as TGCAGCGTTGAAGGGCTAGCGGATTCAGATACGCAGTATTTT. J is TRBJ2-3 and V is TRBV29-1; TRBD2 matches at 7 bases. J gave up 4 bases and V 1 base, and 5 bases lay outside the gene matches. The length of the CDR3 is 14 residues. Germline V gene sequence: CDR1 SQVTM, CDR2 ANQGSEA.

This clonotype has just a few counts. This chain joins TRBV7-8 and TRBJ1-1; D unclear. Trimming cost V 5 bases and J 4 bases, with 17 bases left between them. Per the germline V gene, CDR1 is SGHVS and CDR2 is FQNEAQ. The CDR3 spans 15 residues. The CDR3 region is CASSPWTGSGTEAFF. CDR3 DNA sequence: TGTGCCAGCAGCCCCTGGACTGGATCGGGCACTGAAGCTTTCTTT.

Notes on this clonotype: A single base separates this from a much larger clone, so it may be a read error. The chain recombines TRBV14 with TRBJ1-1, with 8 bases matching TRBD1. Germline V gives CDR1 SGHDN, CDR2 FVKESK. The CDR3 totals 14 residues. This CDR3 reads CAGSHQTGVTEAFF. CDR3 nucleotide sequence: TGTGCCGGCAGCCACCAGACAGGGGTAACTGAAGCTTTCTTT. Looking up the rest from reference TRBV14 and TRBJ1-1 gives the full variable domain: EAGVTQFPSHSVIEKGQTVTLRCDPISGHDNLYWYRRVMGKEIKFLLHFVKESKQDESGMPNNRFLAERTGGTYSTLKVQPAELEDSGVYFCAGSHQTGVTEAFFGQGTRLTVV.

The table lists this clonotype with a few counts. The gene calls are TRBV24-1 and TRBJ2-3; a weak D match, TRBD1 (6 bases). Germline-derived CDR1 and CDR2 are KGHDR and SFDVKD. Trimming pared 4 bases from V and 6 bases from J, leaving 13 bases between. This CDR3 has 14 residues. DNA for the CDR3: TGTGCCACCAGTGACAGGGGATTCGGGGATACGCAGTATTTT. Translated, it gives CATSDRGFGDTQYF.

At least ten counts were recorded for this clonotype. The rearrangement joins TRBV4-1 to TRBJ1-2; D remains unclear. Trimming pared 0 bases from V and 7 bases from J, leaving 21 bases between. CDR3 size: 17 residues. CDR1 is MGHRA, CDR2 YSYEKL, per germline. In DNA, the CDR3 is TGCGCCAGCAGCCAAGAGGTCTCGTCCGCTTTCGTAAGTGGCTACACCTTC. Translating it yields CASSQEVSSAFVSGYTF.

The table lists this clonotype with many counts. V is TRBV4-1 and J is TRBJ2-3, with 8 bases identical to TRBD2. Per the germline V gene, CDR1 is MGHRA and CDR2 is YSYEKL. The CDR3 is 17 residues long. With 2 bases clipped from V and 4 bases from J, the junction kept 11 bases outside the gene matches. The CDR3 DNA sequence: TGCGCCAGCAGCCAACGACCGGGACTAGAAGGGCCAGATACGCAGTATTTT. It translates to CASSQRPGLEGPDTQYF.

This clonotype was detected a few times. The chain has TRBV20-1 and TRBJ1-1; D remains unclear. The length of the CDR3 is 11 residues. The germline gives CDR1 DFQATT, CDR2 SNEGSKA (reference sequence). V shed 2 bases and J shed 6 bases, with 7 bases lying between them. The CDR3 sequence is CSARQPPEAFF. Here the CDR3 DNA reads TGCAGTGCTAGACAGCCCCCTGAAGCTTTCTTT.

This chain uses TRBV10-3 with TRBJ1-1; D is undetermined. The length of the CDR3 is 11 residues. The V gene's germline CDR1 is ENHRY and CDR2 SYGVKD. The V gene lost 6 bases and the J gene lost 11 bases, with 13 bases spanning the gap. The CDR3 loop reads CAISQDQAAFF. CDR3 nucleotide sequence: TGTGCCATCAGCCAAGATCAAGCGGCTTTCTTT.

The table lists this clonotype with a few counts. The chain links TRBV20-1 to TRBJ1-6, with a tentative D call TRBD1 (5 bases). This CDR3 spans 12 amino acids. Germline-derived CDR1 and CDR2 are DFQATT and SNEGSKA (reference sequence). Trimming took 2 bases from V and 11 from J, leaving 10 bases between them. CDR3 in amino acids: CSARQGAAPLHF. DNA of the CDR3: TGCAGTGCTAGACAGGGAGCGGCACCCCTCCACTTT.

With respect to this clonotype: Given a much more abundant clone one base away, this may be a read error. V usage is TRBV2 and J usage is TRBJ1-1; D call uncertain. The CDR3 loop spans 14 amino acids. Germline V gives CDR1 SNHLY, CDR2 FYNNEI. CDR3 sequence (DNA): TGTGCCAGCAGTGATGGTGGCCGATCCACTAAAGCTTTCTTT. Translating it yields CASSDGGRSTKAFF.

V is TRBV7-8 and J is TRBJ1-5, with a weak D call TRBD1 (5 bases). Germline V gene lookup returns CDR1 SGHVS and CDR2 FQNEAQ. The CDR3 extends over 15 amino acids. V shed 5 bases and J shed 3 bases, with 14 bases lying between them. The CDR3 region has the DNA TGTGCCAGCAGCGGCAGGGAGTCGGCCAATCAGCCCCAGCATTTT. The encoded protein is CASSGRESANQPQHF.

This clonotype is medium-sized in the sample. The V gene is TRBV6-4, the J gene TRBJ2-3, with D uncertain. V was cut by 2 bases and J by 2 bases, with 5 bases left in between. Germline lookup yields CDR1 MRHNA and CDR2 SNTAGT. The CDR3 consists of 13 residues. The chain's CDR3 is CASSDANTDTQYF. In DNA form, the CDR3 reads TGTGCCAGCAGTGACGCCAACACAGATACGCAGTATTTT.

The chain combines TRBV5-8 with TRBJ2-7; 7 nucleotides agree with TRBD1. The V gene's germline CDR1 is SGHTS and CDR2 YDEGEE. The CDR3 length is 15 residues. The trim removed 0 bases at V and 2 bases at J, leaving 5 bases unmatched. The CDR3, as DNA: TGTGCCAGCAGCTTGGCTGGTCAGGGGGCCTACGAGCAGTACTTC. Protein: CASSLAGQGAYEQYF.

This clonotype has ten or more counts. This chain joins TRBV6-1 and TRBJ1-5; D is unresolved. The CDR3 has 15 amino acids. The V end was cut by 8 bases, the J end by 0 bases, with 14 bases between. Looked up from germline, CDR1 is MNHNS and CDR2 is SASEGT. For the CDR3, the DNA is TGTGCCAGCGTCCCCCGGGGATATAGCAATCAGCCCCAGCATTTT. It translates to CASVPRGYSNQPQHF.

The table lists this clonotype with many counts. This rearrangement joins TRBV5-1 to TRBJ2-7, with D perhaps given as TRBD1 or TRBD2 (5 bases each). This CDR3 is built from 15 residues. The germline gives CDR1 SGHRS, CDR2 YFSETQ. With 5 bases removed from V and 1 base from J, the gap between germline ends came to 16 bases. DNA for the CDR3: TGCGCCAGCAGTTTAACCGGGACGGAGTCCTACGAGCAGTACTTC. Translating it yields CASSLTGTESYEQYF.

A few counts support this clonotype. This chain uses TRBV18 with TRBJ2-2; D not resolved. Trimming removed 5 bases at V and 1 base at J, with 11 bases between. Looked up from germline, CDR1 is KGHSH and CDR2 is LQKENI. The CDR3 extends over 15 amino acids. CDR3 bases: TGTGCCAGCTCAGCTGAGCAACGGAACACCGGGGAGCTGTTTTTT. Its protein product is CASSAEQRNTGELFF.

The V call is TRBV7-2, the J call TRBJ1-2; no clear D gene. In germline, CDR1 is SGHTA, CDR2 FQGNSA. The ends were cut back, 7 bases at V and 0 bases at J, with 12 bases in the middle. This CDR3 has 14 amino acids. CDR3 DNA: TGTGCCAGCACTCCAGGATCATCTAACTATGGCTACACCTTC. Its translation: CASTPGSSNYGYTF.

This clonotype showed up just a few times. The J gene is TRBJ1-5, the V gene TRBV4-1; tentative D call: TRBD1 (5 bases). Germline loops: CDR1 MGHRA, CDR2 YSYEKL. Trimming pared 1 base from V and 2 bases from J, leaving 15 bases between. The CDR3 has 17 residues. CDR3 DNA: TGCGCCAGCAGCCAAGTTGGGGCCGGAATGGGCAATCAGCCCCAGCATTTT. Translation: CASSQVGAGMGNQPQHF.

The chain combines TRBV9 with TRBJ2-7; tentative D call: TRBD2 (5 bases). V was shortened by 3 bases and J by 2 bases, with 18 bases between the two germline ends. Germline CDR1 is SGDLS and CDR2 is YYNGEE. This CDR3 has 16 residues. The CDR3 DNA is TGTGCCAGCAGCGCGAAACACGACTATTCCCCCTACGAGCAGTACTTC. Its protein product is CASSAKHDYSPYEQYF.

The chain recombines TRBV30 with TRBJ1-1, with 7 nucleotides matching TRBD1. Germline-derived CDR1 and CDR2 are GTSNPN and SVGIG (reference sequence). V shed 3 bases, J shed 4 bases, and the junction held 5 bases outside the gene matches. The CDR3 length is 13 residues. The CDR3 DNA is TGTGCCTGGAGGCAGGGGGGGAGCACTGAAGCTTTCTTT. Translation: CAWRQGGSTEAFF. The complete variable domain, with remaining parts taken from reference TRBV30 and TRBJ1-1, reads SQTIHQWPATLVQPVGSPLSLECTVEGTSNPNLYWYRQAAGRGLQLLFYSVGIGQISSEVPQNLSASRPQDRQFILSSKKLLLSDSGFYLCAWRQGGSTEAFFGQGTRLTVV.

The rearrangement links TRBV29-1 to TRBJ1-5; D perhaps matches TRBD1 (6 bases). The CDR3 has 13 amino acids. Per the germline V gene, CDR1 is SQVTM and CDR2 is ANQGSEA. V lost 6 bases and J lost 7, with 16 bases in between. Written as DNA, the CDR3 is TGCAGCGTCGAACAGGGAACCGGACAGCCCCAGCATTTT. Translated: CSVEQGTGQPQHF.

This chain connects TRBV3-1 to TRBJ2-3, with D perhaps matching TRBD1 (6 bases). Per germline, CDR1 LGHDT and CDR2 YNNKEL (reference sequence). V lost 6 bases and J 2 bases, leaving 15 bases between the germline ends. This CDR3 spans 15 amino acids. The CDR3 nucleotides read TGTGCCAGCAGTGATCCCGGGACACACACAGATACGCAGTATTTT. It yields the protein CASSDPGTHTDTQYF.

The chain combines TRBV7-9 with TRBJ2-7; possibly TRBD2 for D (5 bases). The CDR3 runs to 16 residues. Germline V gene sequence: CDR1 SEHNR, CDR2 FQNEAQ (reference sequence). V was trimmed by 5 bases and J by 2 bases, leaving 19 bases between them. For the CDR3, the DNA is TGTGCCAGCAGCCCCAAAGGTACAGCGGATGCCTACGAGCAGTACTTC. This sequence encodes CASSPKGTADAYEQYF. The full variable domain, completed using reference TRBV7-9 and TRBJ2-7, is DTGVSQNPRHKITKRGQNVTFRCDPISEHNRLYWYRQTLGQGPEFLTYFQNEAQLEKSRLLSDRFSAERPKGSFSTLEIQRTEQGDSAMYLCASSPKGTADAYEQYFGPGTRLTVT.

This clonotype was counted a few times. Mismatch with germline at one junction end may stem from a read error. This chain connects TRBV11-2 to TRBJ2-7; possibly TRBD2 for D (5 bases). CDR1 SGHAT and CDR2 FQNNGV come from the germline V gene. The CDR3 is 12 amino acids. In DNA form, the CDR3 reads TGTGCCTCCCTAGGACTCTCCAACGAGCAGTACTTC. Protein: CASLGLSNEQYF. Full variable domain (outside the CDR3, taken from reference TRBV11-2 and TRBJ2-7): EAGVAQSPRYKIIEKRQSVAFWCNPISGHATLYWYQQILGQGPKLLIQFQNNGVVDDSQLPKDRFSAERLKGVDSTLKIQPAKLEDSAVYLCASLGLSNEQYFGPGTRLTVT.

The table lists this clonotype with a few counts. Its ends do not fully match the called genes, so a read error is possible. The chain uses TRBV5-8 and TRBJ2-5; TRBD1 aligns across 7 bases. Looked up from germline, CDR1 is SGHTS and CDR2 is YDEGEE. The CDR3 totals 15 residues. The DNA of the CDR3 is TGTGCCAGCAGGTTGGGCAGGGGGTTCCAAGAGACCCAGTACTTC. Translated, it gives CASRLGRGFQETQYF.

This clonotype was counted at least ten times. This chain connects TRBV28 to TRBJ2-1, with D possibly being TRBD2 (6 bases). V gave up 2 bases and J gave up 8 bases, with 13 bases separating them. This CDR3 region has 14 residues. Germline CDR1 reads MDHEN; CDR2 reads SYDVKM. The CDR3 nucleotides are TGTGCCAGCAGTTTACCAGGAGGGCTTGATGAGCAGTTCTTC. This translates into CASSLPGGLDEQFF.

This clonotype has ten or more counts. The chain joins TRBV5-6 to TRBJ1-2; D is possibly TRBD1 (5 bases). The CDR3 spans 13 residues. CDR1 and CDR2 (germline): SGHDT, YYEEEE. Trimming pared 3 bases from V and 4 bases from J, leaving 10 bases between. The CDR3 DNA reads TGTGCCAGCAGCTACGGGACGGTCTATGGCTACACCTTC. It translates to CASSYGTVYGYTF.